This T cell receptor beta chain was profiled in a study of T cell changes during pregnancy in multiple sclerosis. Clones were sequenced by immunoSEQ multiplex PCR, and TCRdb holds only the in-frame ones, with some missing. The table records fewer than 95,000 clones, around 90% of them present only once. V lost 1 base and J lost 8; bases outside the gene matches: 6. CDR1 is SGHTA, CDR2 FQGNSA, per germline. The CDR3 extends over 15 amino acids. The clonotype originates from a female donor in good health, enrolled as a control in a pregnancy study. The input for sequencing was peripheral blood, taken in the first trimester of pregnancy. The rearrangement links TRBV7-2 to TRBJ2-3, with TRBD2 identical over 10 bases. The chain's CDR3 is CASSLGGASGSTQYF. The CDR3 DNA is TGTGCCAGCAGCTTAGGGGGGGCTAGCGGGAGTACGCAGTATTTT.